This TCR beta chain was profiled in a study of T cell changes during pregnancy in multiple sclerosis. Only in-frame clones appear in the TCRdb table, and some are missing; sequencing was by immunoSEQ multiplex PCR. In the table there are around 50,000 clones, about 90% of which are singletons. The junction had 10 bases not matched to a gene; V was cut back by 4 bases and J by 7 bases. The germline gives CDR1 SGHTS, CDR2 YDEGEE. The CDR3 runs to 15 residues. Sequences were derived from peripheral blood, sampled after pregnancy. The receptor was isolated from a female donor in good health, enrolled as a control in a pregnancy study. The chain joins TRBV5-8 to TRBJ2-1, with 8 bases aligning to TRBD1. In DNA, the CDR3 is TGTGCCAGCAGCATCGGGACAGGTTGGGATAATGAGCAGTTCTTC. Amino acid sequence: CASSIGTGWDNEQFF.